This T cell receptor (beta chain) emerged from a study of monozygotic twins with inflammatory bowel disease. In germline, CDR1 is SGHRS, CDR2 YFSETQ. The length of the CDR3 is 13 residues. TCRdb re-called the 5' RACE reads, yielding one record per CDR3 amino acid sequence without DNA. Recorded for this sample: roughly 100,000 distinct CDR3 sequences. V and J are TRBV5-1 and TRBJ2-5. The sequencing sample was made of blood. This receptor was taken from a human donor with ulcerative colitis or Crohn's disease, or a healthy co-twin of an affected twin (not recorded which). CDR3 residues: CASSLGNRETQYF.